The entry below describes one TCR beta chain. Its target is not known. The V end lost 8 bases, the J end lost 1 base, and 13 bases lay between the germline ends. This CDR3 has 14 amino acids. The germline V gene has CDR1 MDHEN and CDR2 SYDVKM. This sample is part of a study of T cells after yellow fever vaccination. Overall study findings and caveats: Within FACS-sorted repertoires, abundant clonotypes contaminating from the bulk population could be present. Post-booster repertoires again held most primary-vaccination clones (roughly 96% CD4, roughly 88% CD8).

The TCR cDNA carried a universal primer site and UMIs from 5'RACE template switching. TCRdb reprocessed the 5' RACE reads with MiXCR, giving one entry per CDR3 protein. This table holds 500,000 to 650,000 distinct CDR3 sequences, about a sixth found once. The receptor comes from a man aged 18 to 29 who received the YFV17D yellow fever vaccine. The sequenced sample was PBMCs, obtained 5 to 6 days after the first yellow fever vaccination. The rearrangement links TRBV28 to TRBJ2-3; no clear D. The chain's CDR3 is CASERSGGTDTQYF. CDR3 sequence (DNA): TGTGCCAGCGAGAGGAGTGGGGGCACAGATACGCAGTATTTT.